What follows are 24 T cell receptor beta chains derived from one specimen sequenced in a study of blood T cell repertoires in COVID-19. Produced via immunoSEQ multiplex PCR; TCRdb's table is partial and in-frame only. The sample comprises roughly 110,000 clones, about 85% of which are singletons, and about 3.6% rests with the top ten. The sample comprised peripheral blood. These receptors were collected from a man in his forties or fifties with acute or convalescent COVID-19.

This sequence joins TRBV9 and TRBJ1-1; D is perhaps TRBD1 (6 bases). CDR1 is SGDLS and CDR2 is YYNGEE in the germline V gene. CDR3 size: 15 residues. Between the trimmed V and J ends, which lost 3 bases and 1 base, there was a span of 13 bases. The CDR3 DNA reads TGTGCCAGCAGCGGACCACAGGGTGCGAACACTGAAGCTTTCTTT. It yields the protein CASSGPQGANTEAFF.

CDR3 sequence (DNA): TGTGCCAGTAGTTGGCTGGCGGACTATGGCTACACCTTC. Protein sequence: CASSWLADYGYTF. V and J are TRBV19 and TRBJ1-2; D unresolved. From germline, CDR1 is LNHDA and CDR2 SQIVND (reference sequence). V lost 5 bases to trimming and J lost 3 bases, with 10 bases between them. This CDR3 region has 13 residues.

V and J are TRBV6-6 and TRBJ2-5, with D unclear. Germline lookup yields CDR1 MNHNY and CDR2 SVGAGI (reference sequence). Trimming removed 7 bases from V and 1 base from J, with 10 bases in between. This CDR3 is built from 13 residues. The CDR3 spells CASTPEFQETQYF. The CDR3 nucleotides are TGTGCCAGCACCCCGGAGTTCCAAGAGACCCAGTACTTC.

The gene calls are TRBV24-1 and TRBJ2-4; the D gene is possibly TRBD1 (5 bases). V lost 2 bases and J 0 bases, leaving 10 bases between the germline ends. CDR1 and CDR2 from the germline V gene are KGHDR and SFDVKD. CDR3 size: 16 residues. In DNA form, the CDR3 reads TGTGCCACCAGTGATTCACAGGAAAGAGCCAAAAACATTCAGTACTTC. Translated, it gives CATSDSQERAKNIQYF.

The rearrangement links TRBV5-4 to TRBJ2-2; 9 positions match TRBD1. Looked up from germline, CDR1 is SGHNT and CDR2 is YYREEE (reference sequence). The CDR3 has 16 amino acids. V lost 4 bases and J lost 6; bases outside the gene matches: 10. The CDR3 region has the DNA TGTGCCAGCAGCCGGGACAGGGCCGCGGGAGCCGGGGAGCTGTTTTTT. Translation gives CASSRDRAAGAGELFF.

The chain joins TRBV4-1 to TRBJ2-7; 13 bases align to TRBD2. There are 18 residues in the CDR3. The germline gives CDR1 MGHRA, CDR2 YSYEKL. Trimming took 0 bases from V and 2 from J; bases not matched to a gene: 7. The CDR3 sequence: CASSQEATSGGITYEQYF. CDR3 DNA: TGCGCCAGCAGCCAAGAGGCGACTAGCGGGGGGATTACCTACGAGCAGTACTTC.

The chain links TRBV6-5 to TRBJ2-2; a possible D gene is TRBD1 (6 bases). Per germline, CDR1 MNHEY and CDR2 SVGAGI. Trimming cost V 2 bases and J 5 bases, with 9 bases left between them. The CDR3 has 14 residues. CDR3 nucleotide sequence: TGTGCCAGCAGTTACGCCCAGGGGACCGGGGAGCTGTTTTTT. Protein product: CASSYAQGTGELFF.

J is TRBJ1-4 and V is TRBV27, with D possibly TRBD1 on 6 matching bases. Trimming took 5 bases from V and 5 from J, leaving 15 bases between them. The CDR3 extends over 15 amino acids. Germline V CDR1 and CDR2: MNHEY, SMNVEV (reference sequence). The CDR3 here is CASSRRRGGNEKLFF. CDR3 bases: TGTGCCAGCAGTCGCCGGAGGGGGGGGAATGAAAAACTGTTTTTT. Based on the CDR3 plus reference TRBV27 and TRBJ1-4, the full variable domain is EAQVTQNPRYLITVTGKKLTVTCSQNMNHEYMSWYRQDPGLGLRQIYYSMNVEVTDKGDVPEGYKVSRKEKRNFPLILESPSPNQTSLYFCASSRRRGGNEKLFFGSGTQLSVL.

This CDR3 is CASSLDSNTEAFF. CDR3 nucleotide sequence: TGTGCCAGCAGCTTAGACAGTAACACTGAAGCTTTCTTT. The genes are TRBV7-8 and TRBJ1-1; D gene uncertain. Per germline, CDR1 SGHVS and CDR2 FQNEAQ. The CDR3 consists of 13 residues. Trimming removed 1 base from V and 2 bases from J, with 5 bases in between.

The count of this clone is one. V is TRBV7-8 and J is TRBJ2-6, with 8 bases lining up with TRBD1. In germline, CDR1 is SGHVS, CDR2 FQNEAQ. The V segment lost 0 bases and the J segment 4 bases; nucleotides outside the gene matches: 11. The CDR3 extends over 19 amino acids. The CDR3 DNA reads TGTGCCAGCAGCTTAGCTCGCGCCCAGGGGGCGGGAGGGGCCAACGTCCTGACTTTC. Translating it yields CASSLARAQGAGGANVLTF.

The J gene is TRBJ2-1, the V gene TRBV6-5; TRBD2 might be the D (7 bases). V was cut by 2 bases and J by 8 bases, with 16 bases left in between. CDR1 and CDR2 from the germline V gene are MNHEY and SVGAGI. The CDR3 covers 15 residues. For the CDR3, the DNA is TGTGCCAGCAGTTACCGCGGGGGCGGGGTGGATGAGCAGTTCTTC. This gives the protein CASSYRGGGVDEQFF.

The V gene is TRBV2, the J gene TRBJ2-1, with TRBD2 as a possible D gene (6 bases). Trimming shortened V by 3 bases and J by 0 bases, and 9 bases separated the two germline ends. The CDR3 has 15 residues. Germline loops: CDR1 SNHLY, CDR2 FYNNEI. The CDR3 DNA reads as TGTGCCAGCAGTGATCAGGGAGGCTCCTACAATGAGCAGTTCTTC. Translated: CASSDQGGSYNEQFF.

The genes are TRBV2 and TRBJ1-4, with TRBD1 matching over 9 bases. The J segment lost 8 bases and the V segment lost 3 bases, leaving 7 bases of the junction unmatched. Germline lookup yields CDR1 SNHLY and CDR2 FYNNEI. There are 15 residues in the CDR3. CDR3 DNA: TGTGCCAGCAGTGATGGGGACAGGGATTCCGAAAAACTGTTTTTT. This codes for CASSDGDRDSEKLFF.

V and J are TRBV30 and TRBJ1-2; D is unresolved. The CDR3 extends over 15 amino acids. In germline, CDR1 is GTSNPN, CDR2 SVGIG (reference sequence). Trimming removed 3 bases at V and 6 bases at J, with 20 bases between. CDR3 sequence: CAWSVSMSTADGYTF. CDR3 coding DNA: TGTGCCTGGAGCGTGTCCATGAGTACCGCGGATGGCTACACCTTC.

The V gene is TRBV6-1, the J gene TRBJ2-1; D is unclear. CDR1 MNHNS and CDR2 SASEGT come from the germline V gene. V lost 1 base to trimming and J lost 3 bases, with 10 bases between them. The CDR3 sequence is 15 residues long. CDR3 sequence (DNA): TGTGCCAGCAGTGAAGAGCAGGAAGGCTACAATGAGCAGTTCTTC. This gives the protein CASSEEQEGYNEQFF.

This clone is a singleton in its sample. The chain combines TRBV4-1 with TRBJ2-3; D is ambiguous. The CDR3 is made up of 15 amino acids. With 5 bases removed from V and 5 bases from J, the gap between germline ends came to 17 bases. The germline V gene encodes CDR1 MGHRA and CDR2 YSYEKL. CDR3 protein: CASSYGGQDGDTQYF. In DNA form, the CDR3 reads TGCGCCAGCAGCTATGGCGGTCAAGATGGAGATACGCAGTATTTT.

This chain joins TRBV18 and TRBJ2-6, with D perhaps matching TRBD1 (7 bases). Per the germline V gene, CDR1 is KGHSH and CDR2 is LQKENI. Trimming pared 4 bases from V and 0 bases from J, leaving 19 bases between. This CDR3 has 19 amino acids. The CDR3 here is CASSLLQGGPGSGANVLTF. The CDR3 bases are TGTGCCAGCTCACTACTTCAGGGGGGTCCAGGCTCTGGGGCCAACGTCCTGACTTTC.

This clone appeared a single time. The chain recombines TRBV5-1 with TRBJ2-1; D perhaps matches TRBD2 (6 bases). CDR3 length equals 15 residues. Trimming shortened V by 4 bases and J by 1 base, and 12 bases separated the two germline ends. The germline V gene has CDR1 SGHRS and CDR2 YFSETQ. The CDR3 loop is CASSPPAGSYNEQFF. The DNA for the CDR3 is TGCGCCAGCAGCCCGCCCGCGGGGTCCTACAATGAGCAGTTCTTC.

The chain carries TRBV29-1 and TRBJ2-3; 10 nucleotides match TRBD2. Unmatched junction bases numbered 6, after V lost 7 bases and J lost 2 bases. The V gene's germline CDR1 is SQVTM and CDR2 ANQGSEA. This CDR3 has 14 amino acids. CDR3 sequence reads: CSGQRGGTTDTQYF. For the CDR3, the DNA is TGCAGCGGTCAGCGGGGGGGCACCACAGATACGCAGTATTTT.

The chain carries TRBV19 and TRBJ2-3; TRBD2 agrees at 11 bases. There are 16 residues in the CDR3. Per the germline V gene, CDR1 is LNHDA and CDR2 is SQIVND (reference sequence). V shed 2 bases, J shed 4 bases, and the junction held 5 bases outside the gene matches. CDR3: CASSIRVAGGADTQYF. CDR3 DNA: TGTGCCAGTAGTATAAGGGTAGCGGGGGGGGCAGATACGCAGTATTTT.

The CDR3 DNA reads TGTGCCAGCAGCGTGGGACAGGGGGCTTACGAGCAGTACTTC. As protein: CASSVGQGAYEQYF. The rearrangement links TRBV11-2 to TRBJ2-7; TRBD1 aligns across 12 bases. Germline V gene data show CDR1 as SGHAT and CDR2 as FQNNGV. Trimming at V came to 5 bases and at J to 4 bases, leaving 3 bases not matched to a gene. This CDR3 comprises 14 residues.

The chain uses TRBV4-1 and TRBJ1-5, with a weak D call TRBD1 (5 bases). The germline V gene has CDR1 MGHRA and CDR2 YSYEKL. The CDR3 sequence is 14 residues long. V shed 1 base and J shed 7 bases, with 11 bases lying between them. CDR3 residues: CASSQVGARQPQHF. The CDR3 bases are TGCGCCAGCAGCCAAGTAGGGGCGCGACAGCCCCAGCATTTT.

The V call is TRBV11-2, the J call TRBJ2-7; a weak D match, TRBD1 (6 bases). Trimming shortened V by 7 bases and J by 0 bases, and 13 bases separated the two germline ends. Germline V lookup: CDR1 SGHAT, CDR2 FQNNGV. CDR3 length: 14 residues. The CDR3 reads CASTPQGSSYEQYF. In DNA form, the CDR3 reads TGTGCCAGCACCCCGCAGGGGAGCTCCTACGAGCAGTACTTC.

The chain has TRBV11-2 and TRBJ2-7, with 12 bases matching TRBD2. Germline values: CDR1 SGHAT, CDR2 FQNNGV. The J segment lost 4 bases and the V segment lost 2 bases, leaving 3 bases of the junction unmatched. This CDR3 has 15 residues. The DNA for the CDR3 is TGTGCCAGCAGCTTAACTAGCGGGGGGCGTTACGAGCAGTACTTC. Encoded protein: CASSLTSGGRYEQYF.